These 23 T cell receptor beta chains originate from one sample sequenced in a study of T cells after yellow fever vaccination. TCRdb re-called the 5' RACE reads through MiXCR, storing one row per CDR3 protein. The sample records under 400,000 distinct CDR3 sequences, under 14% being singletons. Source: PBMCs, taken on the day of the first yellow fever vaccination. Receptor source: a man aged 18 to 29 who received the YFV17D yellow fever vaccine.

This clonotype was recorded at least ten times. Written as DNA, the CDR3 is TGTGCCAGCAGTCCACTCGTCGGACAGGGGCCCGGGAGATCCCGGAGCACCGGGGAGCTGTTTTTT. Amino acids: CASSPLVGQGPGRSRSTGELFF. The J gene is TRBJ2-2, the V gene TRBV25-1; 9 bases map to TRBD1. The germline V gene has CDR1 MGHDK and CDR2 SYGVNS. The CDR3 extends over 22 amino acids. The V segment lost 5 bases and the J segment 4 bases; nucleotides outside the gene matches: 26.

This clonotype showed up just a few times. V and J are TRBV7-9 and TRBJ1-1; D is unresolved. V gave up 5 bases and J gave up 6 bases, with 7 bases separating them. The CDR3 totals 11 residues. CDR1 SEHNR and CDR2 FQNEAQ come from the germline V gene (reference sequence). The CDR3 is CASSPWAEAFF. As DNA, the CDR3 is TGTGCCAGCAGCCCCTGGGCTGAAGCTTTCTTT.

The chain links TRBV9 to TRBJ2-5; D might be TRBD1 (6 bases). The CDR3 runs 14 residues. V was trimmed by 2 bases and J by 5 bases, leaving 13 bases between them. Germline CDR1 SGDLS, CDR2 YYNGEE. The CDR3 loop reads CASSVDSGVETQYF. As DNA, the CDR3 is TGTGCCAGCAGCGTTGATTCAGGGGTGGAGACCCAGTACTTC.

This chain joins TRBV7-9 and TRBJ1-1; D is ambiguous. The CDR3 consists of 12 residues. Trimming shortened V by 1 base and J by 8 bases, and 8 bases separated the two germline ends. Germline CDR1 is SEHNR and CDR2 is FQNEAQ (reference sequence). The CDR3, as DNA: TGTGCCAGCAGCTTAGACACCTGGGAAGCTTTCTTT. Translated: CASSLDTWEAFF.

The chain recombines TRBV4-2 with TRBJ2-5; TRBD2 agrees at 8 bases. V was pared by 4 bases and J by 13 bases, with 11 bases of the junction left unmatched. The V gene's germline CDR1 is LGHNA and CDR2 YNFKEQ. The CDR3 spans 13 residues. CDR3 DNA: TGTGCCAGCAGCCCGGGGGGGATGTCGGTTCCGTACTTC. Amino acids: CASSPGGMSVPYF.

This clonotype turned up a few times. The chain carries TRBV28 and TRBJ1-6; D is undetermined. In germline, CDR1 is MDHEN, CDR2 SYDVKM. The V gene lost 2 bases and the J gene lost 7 bases, with 9 bases spanning the gap. CDR3 size: 14 residues. The DNA for the CDR3 is TGTGCCAGCAGTTTACCCAGGACCAATTCACCCCTCCACTTT. Encoded protein: CASSLPRTNSPLHF.

This clonotype occurred many times. This rearrangement joins TRBV12-3 or TRBV12-4 to TRBJ2-3, with 7 bases matching TRBD1. With V trimmed by 7 bases and J by 5 bases, 9 bases remained unmatched. The length of the CDR3 is 14 residues. The CDR3 bases are TGTGCCAGCATCGACAGGGAGCAGGGAGATACGCAGTATTTT. This gives the protein CASIDREQGDTQYF.

This clonotype is deemed large (0.1 to 1%). This chain connects TRBV7-6 to TRBJ2-3, with TRBD1 identical over 10 bases. Germline lookup yields CDR1 SGHVS and CDR2 FNYEAQ. The V gene end was trimmed by 1 base and the J gene end by 4 bases; junction bases not matched to a gene: 5. The CDR3 spans 16 residues. The CDR3 loop reads CASSLEGDRGSDTQYF. Here the CDR3 DNA reads TGTGCCAGCAGCTTAGAAGGGGACAGGGGTTCAGATACGCAGTATTTT.

This clonotype was observed many times. The rearrangement links TRBV29-1 to TRBJ2-7; 7 bases are a match to TRBD1. Per germline, CDR1 SQVTM and CDR2 ANQGSEA. This CDR3 is built from 14 residues. J lost 7 bases, V lost 3 bases, and 12 bases had no gene match. The chain's CDR3 is CSVDLTGFSLEQYF. DNA of the CDR3: TGCAGCGTTGACCTGACAGGGTTCTCTTTGGAGCAGTACTTC.

This clonotype has a count of ten or more. The chain uses TRBV25-1 and TRBJ1-4, with 7 positions matching TRBD1. V lost 6 bases to trimming and J lost 4 bases; unmatched junction nucleotides: 5. The CDR3 loop spans 14 amino acids. Per germline, CDR1 MGHDK and CDR2 SYGVNS. CDR3 region: CASSPGQHNEKLFF. The DNA for the CDR3 is TGTGCCAGCAGCCCGGGACAGCATAATGAAAAACTGTTTTTT.

The rearrangement joins TRBV7-2 to TRBJ2-1; 10 nucleotides match TRBD2. This CDR3 region has 15 residues. V was pared by 7 bases and J by 4 bases, with 7 bases of the junction left unmatched. Germline values: CDR1 SGHTA, CDR2 FQGNSA. The chain's CDR3 is CASTQRGGRYNEQFF. The DNA of the CDR3 is TGTGCCAGCACTCAGCGGGGGGGCCGGTACAATGAGCAGTTCTTC.

V is TRBV5-4 and J is TRBJ2-3, with TRBD2 matching over 7 bases. V was pared by 5 bases and J by 4 bases, with 7 bases of the junction left unmatched. Germline loops: CDR1 SGHNT, CDR2 YYREEE (reference sequence). This CDR3 comprises 14 residues. The CDR3 is CASRGASGADTQYF. CDR3 nucleotides: TGTGCCAGCAGAGGGGCTAGCGGCGCAGATACGCAGTATTTT. The complete variable domain, with remaining parts taken from reference TRBV5-4 and TRBJ2-3, reads ETGVTQSPTHLIKTRGQQVTLRCSSQSGHNTVSWYQQALGQGPQFIFQYYREEENGRGNFPPRFSGLQFPNYSSELNVNALELDDSALYLCASRGASGADTQYFGPGTRLTVL.

J is TRBJ2-2 and V is TRBV9; 8 positions match TRBD2. Germline-derived CDR1 and CDR2 are SGDLS and YYNGEE. The CDR3 has 15 residues. J was trimmed by 7 bases and V by 0 bases; bases with no gene match: 5. The CDR3 DNA reads as TGTGCCAGCAGCGTAGCGGGGGGGCGAGACGGGGAGCTGTTTTTT. It is translated as CASSVAGGRDGELFF.

This clonotype has a handful of counts. The V and J genes are TRBV5-4 and TRBJ1-2; tentative D call: TRBD1 (6 bases). The germline V and J ends were trimmed by 4 bases and 8 bases, with 15 bases remaining between them. Germline V gene sequence: CDR1 SGHNT, CDR2 YYREEE (reference sequence). The CDR3 loop spans 13 amino acids. The CDR3 DNA reads TGTGCCAGCAGCGATTGGAGGGGGAGAGGCTACACCTTC. Its protein product is CASSDWRGRGYTF.

This clonotype has only a few counts. The genes are TRBV6-2 or TRBV6-3 and TRBJ2-3; D gene uncertain. The CDR3 sequence is 14 residues long. Germline-derived CDR1 and CDR2 are MNHEY and SVGEGT. V lost 4 bases and J 6 bases, leaving 14 bases between the germline ends. The CDR3 sequence: CASSFGGPQDTQYF. CDR3 nucleotides: TGTGCCAGCAGTTTTGGCGGCCCACAGGATACGCAGTATTTT.

This clonotype came up a few times. In nucleotides, the CDR3 is TGCGCCAGCAGCTTGGGACAGGCCGCTGGGGGAAACACCATATATTTT. As protein: CASSLGQAAGGNTIYF. This chain links TRBV5-1 with TRBJ1-3; tentative D call: TRBD1 (6 bases). Trimming took off 0 bases at V and 4 bases at J, with 14 bases between the two ends. Germline lookup yields CDR1 SGHRS and CDR2 YFSETQ. This CDR3 contains 16 residues.

This chain connects TRBV20-1 to TRBJ2-1; D is unresolved. This CDR3 region has 15 residues. Trimming shortened V by 0 bases and J by 3 bases, and 12 bases separated the two germline ends. CDR1 is DFQATT, CDR2 SNEGSKA, per germline (reference sequence). The CDR3 loop reads CSARDRSAVYNEQFF. The CDR3 DNA reads TGCAGTGCTAGAGATAGGTCGGCAGTCTACAATGAGCAGTTCTTC.

The chain uses TRBV13 and TRBJ2-7, with TRBD2 matching 11 bases. Trimming at V came to 5 bases and at J to 6 bases, leaving 9 bases not matched to a gene. Per germline, CDR1 PRHDT and CDR2 FYEKMQ (reference sequence). The CDR3 runs 15 residues. CDR3 in amino acids: CASSMAGTSGAEQYF. CDR3 in DNA: TGTGCCAGCAGCATGGCCGGGACTAGCGGAGCCGAGCAGTACTTC.

This rearrangement joins TRBV27 to TRBJ2-5, with D possibly being TRBD1 or TRBD2 (5 bases each). V gave up 7 bases and J gave up 5 bases, with 14 bases separating them. The CDR3 is 13 residues long. CDR1 is MNHEY, CDR2 SMNVEV, per germline (reference sequence). Here the CDR3 DNA reads TGTGCCAGCAAGAACGTTGGGACGGAGACCCAGTACTTC. It yields the protein CASKNVGTETQYF.

This chain uses TRBV7-2 with TRBJ2-3; 10 bases are shared with TRBD1. The CDR3 is 16 residues long. Germline assignment: CDR1 SGHTA and CDR2 FQGNSA. Trimming removed 6 bases from V and 2 bases from J; junction bases left unmatched: 8. CDR3 sequence: CASRSPGQGPTDTQYF. DNA of the CDR3: TGTGCCAGCAGAAGTCCGGGACAGGGGCCCACAGATACGCAGTATTTT.

The chain uses TRBV15 and TRBJ1-6; D is uncertain. This CDR3 is built from 13 residues. Germline V CDR1 and CDR2: LNHNV, YYDKDF (reference sequence). The germline V and J ends were trimmed by 0 bases and 5 bases, with 2 bases remaining between them. CDR3 sequence: CATSRDHNSPLHF. In DNA form, the CDR3 reads TGTGCCACCAGCAGAGATCATAATTCACCCCTCCACTTT.

J is TRBJ2-1 and V is TRBV7-8; possible D gene TRBD1, 6 bases. Trimming cost V 5 bases and J 0 bases, with 11 bases left between them. CDR1 SGHVS and CDR2 FQNEAQ come from the germline V gene. This CDR3 has 15 residues. DNA for the CDR3: TGTGCCAGCAGCCCTCAGGGGAGCTCCTACAATGAGCAGTTCTTC. It codes for CASSPQGSSYNEQFF.

This clonotype was counted only a few times. The chain couples TRBV6-1 to TRBJ2-5; weak D call: TRBD2 (5 bases). This CDR3 has 13 amino acids. The V end was cut by 6 bases, the J end by 7 bases, with 15 bases between. Germline CDR1 MNHNS, CDR2 SASEGT. For the CDR3, the DNA is TGTGCCAGCAGCGTACAGTGGGGAGTGACCCAGTACTTC. It specifies CASSVQWGVTQYF.